What follows are 2 T cell receptor beta chains derived from one specimen sequenced in a study of blood T cells in healthy people across ages (dated by TCRdb to 2013 to 2016). Library generation was performed with 5' RACE. Data came from an Illumina HiSeq 2500. A second roughly 7 to 12 cycle PCR used a sample-barcoded 5' primer and a J-beta primer mix. TCRdb passed the public sequencing reads through fastp at Q25 and MiXCR, retaining productive beta sequences. When rows share a CDR3 protein, they turn into one entry using the most common DNA and genes. In all, the sample holds roughly 2 million distinct CDR3 sequences, and around 50% of those were seen once. About 2.1% of the sample is held by the ten biggest clonotypes. Sequenced: blood. These receptors came from a woman aged 40 to 50 in good health.

The J gene is TRBJ2-3, the V gene TRBV6-2 or TRBV6-3; no firm D call. The CDR3 covers 16 residues. The V and J ends lost 5 bases and 6 bases respectively, with 21 bases between them. The germline CDR1 and CDR2 sequences are MNHEY and SVGEGT. CDR3: CASSPRTSIQPDTQYF. CDR3 DNA sequence: TGTGCCAGCAGTCCGCGCACCAGCATACAACCCGATACGCAGTATTTT.

The chain has TRBV20-1 and TRBJ2-5; the match to TRBD2 covers 10 bases. Trimming cost V 2 bases and J 2 bases; bases outside gene matches: 5. This CDR3 is built from 15 residues. CDR1 DFQATT and CDR2 SNEGSKA come from the germline V gene (reference sequence). CDR3 amino acids: CSARRGAGGQETQYF. The DNA for the CDR3 is TGCAGTGCTAGAAGGGGAGCGGGGGGGCAAGAGACCCAGTACTTC.